This TCR beta chain derives from a study of CD8+ T cells in alopecia areata. Turning to this clone: Its antigen remains unidentified.

The sequencing template was cDNA reverse transcribed from extracted RNA. Sequenced by immunoSEQ multiplex PCR; TCRdb stores in-frame clones only, minus some. The sample has 42,000 or so clones, roughly 92% seen once. The study, taken as a whole, reports: Lesional scalp, especially alopecia totalis/universalis, showed higher clonality than normal scalp.

The CDR3 has 15 amino acids. Trimming took off 0 bases at V and 0 bases at J, with 8 bases between the two ends. CDR1 and CDR2 (germline): SGHAT, FQDESV (reference sequence). Specified treatment: oral pan-JAK inhibitor, 5-10 mg twice daily. This TCR was recovered from a human donor with alopecia areata. The sample in question was CD8+ T cells sorted from blood, obtained at week 24, from a patient treated with tofacitinib. The gene calls are TRBV11-1 and TRBJ1-1, with a tentative D call TRBD1 (5 bases). The CDR3, as DNA: TGTGCCAGCAGCTTAGCAGGGGAAGTGAACACTGAAGCTTTCTTT. It codes for CASSLAGEVNTEAFF.